These 30 T cell receptor beta chains were all obtained from the same sample, sequenced in a study of T-cell memory formation after mild COVID-19. TCRdb passed the 5' RACE reads through MiXCR, listing each CDR3 protein once. The sample yields about 350,000 distinct CDR3 sequences, approximately 13% seen once. The sample was PBMCs or a T cell subset sorted from them (not recorded which). The source of these receptors is a man aged 18 to 30 who had mild COVID-19 (a few samples of this study predate the infection). Cell type and time point are not known.

This clonotype turned up a few times. The chain uses TRBV20-1 and TRBJ2-5; possible D gene TRBD1, 5 bases. V lost 6 bases to trimming and J lost 6 bases, with 20 bases between them. Per germline, CDR1 DFQATT and CDR2 SNEGSKA (reference sequence). This CDR3 has 14 amino acids. The CDR3 DNA reads as TGCAGTGCCCCCATTCCCGGACATGTACAGACCCAGTACTTC. The encoded protein is CSAPIPGHVQTQYF.

V and J are TRBV4-1 and TRBJ2-5; 7 bases are shared with TRBD2. Germline V lookup: CDR1 MGHRA, CDR2 YSYEKL. The junction had 19 bases not matched to a gene; V was cut back by 4 bases and J by 5 bases. The CDR3 runs 18 residues. CDR3 loop: CASSREGIPPPGPETQYF. CDR3 nucleotide sequence: TGCGCCAGCAGCCGGGAGGGAATACCCCCACCGGGTCCGGAGACCCAGTACTTC.

The chain employs TRBV5-1 and TRBJ2-3, with D tentatively TRBD2 (6 bases). The V gene lost 4 bases and the J gene lost 0 bases, with 12 bases spanning the gap. Germline assignment: CDR1 SGHRS and CDR2 YFSETQ. The CDR3 length is 15 residues. The CDR3 is CASSAAGRSTDTQYF. The CDR3 DNA is TGCGCCAGCAGCGCGGCGGGGCGTAGCACAGATACGCAGTATTTT.

This clonotype showed up just a few times. The chain employs TRBV10-3 and TRBJ1-2; no clear D gene. Germline V gene sequence: CDR1 ENHRY, CDR2 SYGVKD. V gave up 8 bases and J gave up 7 bases, with 17 bases separating them. This CDR3 region has 13 residues. CDR3 protein: CAIGSGEISGYTF. In nucleotides, the CDR3 is TGTGCCATCGGCAGCGGTGAGATATCTGGCTACACCTTC.

The chain couples TRBV7-3 to TRBJ2-3; D is unresolved. Trimming shortened V by 2 bases and J by 6 bases, and 9 bases separated the two germline ends. This CDR3 spans 13 amino acids. Germline CDR1 is SGHTA and CDR2 is FQGTGA. The CDR3 is CASSLLLGDTQYF. The DNA for the CDR3 is TGTGCCAGCAGCTTACTCCTCGGGGATACGCAGTATTTT.

This clonotype has more than one count but fewer than ten. The chain uses TRBV7-2 and TRBJ2-7, with 7 bases lining up with TRBD1. The CDR3 is 15 residues long. Unmatched junction bases numbered 3, after V lost 0 bases and J lost 1 base. CDR1 and CDR2 (germline): SGHTA, FQGNSA. As DNA, the CDR3 is TGTGCCAGCAGCTTAGCACAGGGGCGATCCTACGAGCAGTACGTC. Protein: CASSLAQGRSYEQYV.

This chain links TRBV5-1 with TRBJ2-7, with TRBD2 identical over 9 bases. Germline V gene sequence: CDR1 SGHRS, CDR2 YFSETQ. Trimming removed 4 bases from V and 5 bases from J; junction bases left unmatched: 4. This CDR3 has 13 amino acids. This CDR3 reads CASSLAGGNEQYF. The CDR3 nucleotides read TGCGCCAGCAGCCTGGCGGGAGGGAACGAGCAGTACTTC.

On this clonotype: The junction does not match germline at one end; this may be a read error. The rearrangement uses TRBV7-2 and TRBJ2-3; 8 bases match TRBD2. The CDR3 length is 15 residues. Germline V gene data show CDR1 as SGHTA and CDR2 as FQGNSA. Here the CDR3 DNA reads TGTGCCAGCAGCGTAGCGGGACCAAGCACAGATACGCAGTATTTT. It yields the protein CASSVAGPSTDTQYF.

Only a few counts were recorded for this clonotype. The J gene is TRBJ2-5, the V gene TRBV12-3 or TRBV12-4; D uncertain. V shed 3 bases and J shed 5 bases, with 10 bases lying between them. CDR3 length equals 13 residues. For the CDR3, the DNA is TGTGCCAGCAGTTTGATGGTCACGGAGACCCAGTACTTC. Translating it yields CASSLMVTETQYF.

This clonotype has more than one count but fewer than ten. This sequence joins TRBV6-4 and TRBJ2-1; D might be TRBD1 (6 bases). V was cut by 2 bases and J by 7 bases, with 9 bases left in between. There are 13 residues in the CDR3. Germline CDR1 MRHNA, CDR2 SNTAGT. CDR3 sequence: CASSDARGNEQFF. CDR3 coding DNA: TGTGCCAGCAGTGACGCCAGGGGAAATGAGCAGTTCTTC.

This clonotype appeared many times. The CDR3 DNA reads as TGTGCCAGCTCACCAGAAGGCCAATATGGCTACACCTTC. The encoded protein is CASSPEGQYGYTF. V usage is TRBV18 and J usage is TRBJ1-2, with D unresolved. V was pared by 2 bases and J by 5 bases, with 9 bases between. The CDR3 has 13 residues. Germline CDR1 and CDR2: KGHSH and LQKENI. Full variable domain (remainder filled in from reference TRBV18 and TRBJ1-2): NAGVMQNPRHLVRRRGQEARLRCSPMKGHSHVYWYRQLPEEGLKFMVYLQKENIIDESGMPKERFSAEFPKEGPSILRIQQVVRGDSAAYFCASSPEGQYGYTFGSGTRLTVV.

This clonotype was seen many times. The chain carries TRBV11-2 and TRBJ2-3; perhaps TRBD2 as D (5 bases). CDR3 length: 15 residues. The V gene's germline CDR1 is SGHAT and CDR2 FQNNGV. The V gene lost 5 bases and the J gene lost 2 bases, with 14 bases spanning the gap. This CDR3 is CASSRGSYITDTQYF. As DNA, the CDR3 is TGTGCCAGCAGCCGGGGATCCTACATCACAGATACGCAGTATTTT.

This sequence joins TRBV7-9 and TRBJ1-6; no clear D gene. Germline V gene data show CDR1 as SEHNR and CDR2 as FQNEAQ (reference sequence). With 1 base removed from V and 6 bases from J, the gap between germline ends came to 4 bases. The CDR3 is made up of 13 amino acids. The CDR3 sequence: CASSLDLNSPLHF. CDR3 sequence (DNA): TGTGCCAGCAGCTTAGACCTTAATTCACCCCTCCACTTT.

The chain is built from TRBV9 and TRBJ2-5; a possible D gene is TRBD2 (6 bases). V lost 0 bases to trimming and J lost 5 bases, with 20 bases between them. The CDR3 has 17 residues. CDR1 and CDR2 (germline): SGDLS, YYNGEE. As DNA, the CDR3 is TGTGCCAGCAGCGTAGAAGGTAGCGGCCTAATGGGGGAGACCCAGTACTTC. Its protein is CASSVEGSGLMGETQYF.

This clonotype was found a few times. The genes are TRBV5-1 and TRBJ2-5, with D tentatively TRBD1 or TRBD2 (5 bases each). Between the trimmed V and J ends, which lost 4 bases and 1 base, there was a span of 8 bases. The CDR3 is 13 amino acids. In germline, CDR1 is SGHRS, CDR2 YFSETQ. This chain's CDR3 is CASSEGPQETQYF. In DNA form, the CDR3 reads TGCGCCAGCAGCGAGGGACCCCAAGAGACCCAGTACTTC.

J is TRBJ1-5 and V is TRBV24-1, with D maybe TRBD1 (5 bases). Germline lookup yields CDR1 KGHDR and CDR2 SFDVKD. V was clipped by 10 bases and J by 6 bases, with 12 bases between them. The CDR3 spans 12 residues. The CDR3 DNA is TGTGCCACTGGGACGGGAGGTCAGCCCCAGCATTTT. Its protein is CATGTGGQPQHF.

The J gene is TRBJ1-2, the V gene TRBV25-1; a weak D match, TRBD1 (5 bases). This CDR3 spans 12 amino acids. The V gene lost 6 bases and the J gene lost 5 bases, with 10 bases spanning the gap. The V gene's germline CDR1 is MGHDK and CDR2 SYGVNS. The CDR3: CASSDWGYGYTF. The CDR3 DNA reads TGTGCCAGCAGCGACTGGGGGTATGGCTACACCTTC.

This clonotype has a handful of counts. The rearrangement links TRBV3-1 to TRBJ1-1, with 7 bases fitting TRBD1. Germline CDR1 reads LGHDT; CDR2 reads YNNKEL (reference sequence). The CDR3 is 14 residues long. J gave up 4 bases and V 3 bases, and 5 bases lay outside the gene matches. The CDR3 DNA sequence: TGTGCCAGCAGCCAGAGGGACAGAACCACTGAAGCTTTCTTT. Translation: CASSQRDRTTEAFF. Looking up the rest from reference TRBV3-1 and TRBJ1-1 gives the full variable domain: DTAVSQTPKYLVTQMGNDKSIKCEQNLGHDTMYWYKQDSKKFLKIMFSYNNKELIINETVPNRFSPKSPDKAHLNLHINSLELGDSAVYFCASSQRDRTTEAFFGQGTRLTVV.

This chain joins TRBV12-5 and TRBJ2-2; 8 bases fit TRBD1. Trimming at V came to 7 bases and at J to 4 bases, leaving 8 bases not matched to a gene. From germline, CDR1 is LGHNT and CDR2 FRNRAP. The CDR3 loop spans 15 amino acids. The CDR3 coding sequence is TGTGCTAGTGCTCTACAGGGGGTAGGCACCGGGGAGCTGTTTTTT. As protein: CASALQGVGTGELFF.

This clonotype was seen more than once but under ten times. The J gene is TRBJ1-5, the V gene TRBV12-3 or TRBV12-4; D ambiguous. Trimming shortened V by 0 bases and J by 4 bases, and 10 bases separated the two germline ends. This CDR3 has 15 residues. In nucleotides, the CDR3 is TGTGCCAGCAGTTTAGCCCCCGGTCAAAATCAGCCCCAGCATTTT. Translation gives CASSLAPGQNQPQHF.

This clonotype was counted only a few times. The chain combines TRBV2 with TRBJ2-4, with 14 bases that match TRBD2. The germline gives CDR1 SNHLY, CDR2 FYNNEI. J was trimmed by 8 bases and V by 6 bases; bases with no gene match: 9. The CDR3 length is 16 residues. The chain's CDR3 is CASRDGTSGGGDIQYF. Written as DNA, the CDR3 is TGTGCCAGCAGGGACGGGACTAGCGGGGGCGGGGACATTCAGTACTTC.

The chain's CDR3 is CASVPSGGAQETQYF. CDR3 DNA: TGTGCCAGCGTCCCTAGCGGGGGGGCCCAAGAGACCCAGTACTTC. The chain joins TRBV6-5 to TRBJ2-5, with 12 bases lining up with TRBD2. Per the germline V gene, CDR1 is MNHEY and CDR2 is SVGAGI. The trim removed 8 bases at V and 1 base at J, leaving 5 bases unmatched. The CDR3 sequence is 15 residues long.

The chain employs TRBV29-1 and TRBJ1-1, with D unclear. Trimming removed 3 bases at V and 9 bases at J, with 11 bases between. This CDR3 is built from 11 residues. Germline-derived CDR1 and CDR2 are SQVTM and ANQGSEA. The CDR3 sequence: CSVDSAGKAFF. DNA for the CDR3: TGCAGCGTTGATTCGGCGGGAAAAGCTTTCTTT.

The chain combines TRBV25-1 with TRBJ1-2; D perhaps matches TRBD1 (6 bases). Germline-derived CDR1 and CDR2 are MGHDK and SYGVNS. The V end was cut by 0 bases, the J end by 4 bases, with 12 bases between. The CDR3 is 15 amino acids. CDR3 protein: CASSEYGGRVYGYTF. Written as DNA, the CDR3 is TGTGCCAGCAGTGAATATGGGGGCAGAGTCTATGGCTACACCTTC.

The V gene is TRBV6-5, the J gene TRBJ1-2; a weak D match, TRBD1 (5 bases). V lost 0 bases to trimming and J lost 4 bases, with 9 bases between them. This CDR3 has 14 residues. Germline lookup yields CDR1 MNHEY and CDR2 SVGAGI. CDR3 DNA: TGTGCCAGCAGTTACTCGACAGCATTCTATGGCTACACCTTC. Protein: CASSYSTAFYGYTF.

This clonotype was observed a handful of times. This chain links TRBV15 with TRBJ2-3; 7 positions agree with TRBD1. The junction had 8 bases not matched to a gene; V was cut back by 3 bases and J by 2 bases. CDR1 and CDR2 (germline): LNHNV, YYDKDF (reference sequence). The CDR3 sequence is 16 residues long. The CDR3 here is CATSRNRGPNTDTQYF. CDR3 nucleotide sequence: TGTGCCACCAGCAGGAACAGGGGTCCAAACACAGATACGCAGTATTTT. Full variable domain (outside the CDR3, taken from reference TRBV15 and TRBJ2-3): DAMVIQNPRYQVTQFGKPVTLSCSQTLNHNVMYWYQQKSSQAPKLLFHYYDKDFNNEADTPDNFQSRRPNTSFCFLDIRSPGLGDTAMYLCATSRNRGPNTDTQYFGPGTRLTVL.

A few counts support this clonotype. The chain carries TRBV12-3 or TRBV12-4 and TRBJ2-1; D may be TRBD1 or TRBD2 (5 bases each). Trimming removed 5 bases at V and 5 bases at J, with 13 bases between. The CDR3 is made up of 14 amino acids. The DNA of the CDR3 is TGTGCCAGCAGTGTGACCGGGACGGACAATGAGCAGTTCTTC. This encodes CASSVTGTDNEQFF.

V is TRBV25-1 and J is TRBJ2-1, with 12 bases aligning to TRBD2. The germline V gene encodes CDR1 MGHDK and CDR2 SYGVNS. The CDR3 spans 14 residues. The ends lost 7 bases at V and 7 bases at J; junction bases unmatched: 5. CDR3 sequence (DNA): TGTGCCAGCAAAAAAGGACTAGCGGGGAATGAGCAGTTCTTC. Protein sequence: CASKKGLAGNEQFF.

The table lists this clonotype with a few counts. The V gene is TRBV7-2, the J gene TRBJ2-7; a weak D match, TRBD1 (5 bases). The germline gives CDR1 SGHTA, CDR2 FQGNSA. CDR3 size: 15 residues. The V end was cut by 3 bases, the J end by 3 bases, with 15 bases between. The DNA for the CDR3 is TGTGCCAGCAGCTTCCTCGCAGGGAATTACTACGAGCAGTACTTC. Translated: CASSFLAGNYYEQYF.

This clonotype was seen a handful of times. CDR3 sequence (DNA): TGTGCCAGCAGTCCCCGGGGGGCGCGGCGCTATGGCTACACCTTC. It specifies CASSPRGARRYGYTF. The chain uses TRBV12-3 or TRBV12-4 and TRBJ1-2, with D possibly matching TRBD1 (6 bases). Trimming took off 5 bases at V and 4 bases at J, with 17 bases between the two ends. The CDR3 has 15 residues.